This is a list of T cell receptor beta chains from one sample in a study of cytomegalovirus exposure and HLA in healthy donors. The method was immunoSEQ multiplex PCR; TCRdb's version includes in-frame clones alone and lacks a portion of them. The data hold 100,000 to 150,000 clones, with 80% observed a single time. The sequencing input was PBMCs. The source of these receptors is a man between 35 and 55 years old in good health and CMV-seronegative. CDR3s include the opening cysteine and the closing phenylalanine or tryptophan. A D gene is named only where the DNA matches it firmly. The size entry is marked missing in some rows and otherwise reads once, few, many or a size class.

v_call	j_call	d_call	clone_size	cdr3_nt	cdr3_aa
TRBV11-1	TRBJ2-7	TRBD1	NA	TGTGCCAGCAGCGCGCTGGACAGGGGGGGCGAGCAGTACTTC	CASSALDRGGEQYF
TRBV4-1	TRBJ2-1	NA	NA	TGCGCCAGCAGCCAAGATAAGGGCAGGGCTGAACACTCCTACAATGAGCAGTTCTTC	CASSQDKGRAEHSYNEQFF
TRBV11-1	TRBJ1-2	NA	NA	TGTGCCAGCAGCCCGGGTGGGGAGTATGGCTACACCTTC	CASSPGGEYGYTF
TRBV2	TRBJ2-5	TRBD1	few	TGTGCCAGCAGTCATCCGGGACAGGGGGCGGGTGAGCAGTACTTC	CASSHPGQGAGEQYF
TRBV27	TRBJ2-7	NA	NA	TGTGCCAGCAGTTCCCAGGGGATCGAGCAGTACTTC	CASSSQGIEQYF
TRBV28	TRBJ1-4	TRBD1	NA	TGTGCCAGCAGCGCGGGACAGTATAATGAAAAACTGTTTTTT	CASSAGQYNEKLFF
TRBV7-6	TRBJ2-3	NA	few	TGTGCCAGCAGCCCCCCAGCGGGTGATACGCAGTATTTT	CASSPPAGDTQYF
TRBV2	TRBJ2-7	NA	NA	TGTGCCAGCAGTGTAACCCGGGTCCTTGCGGTGCAGTACTTC	CASSVTRVLAVQYF
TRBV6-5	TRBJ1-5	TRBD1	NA	TGTGCCAGCAGTTCGACAGGGGGTCGTAATCAGCCCCAGCATTTT	CASSSTGGRNQPQHF
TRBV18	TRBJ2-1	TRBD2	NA	TGTGCCAGCTCACCAACTAGCGGGGAATACAATGAGCAGTTCTTC	CASSPTSGEYNEQFF
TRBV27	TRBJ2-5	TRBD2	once	TGTGCCACCCCTCGGACTAGCGGAGAGACCCAGTACTTC	CATPRTSGETQYF
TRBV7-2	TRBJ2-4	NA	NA	TGTGCCAGCAGCTTGGTACAGAAAAACATTCAGTACTTC	CASSLVQKNIQYF
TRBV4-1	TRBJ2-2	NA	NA	TGCGCCAGCAGCCCAGCCGGGACAACCATCTGGGAGCTGTTTTTT	CASSPAGTTIWELFF
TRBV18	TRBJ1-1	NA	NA	TGTGCCAGCTCACCACGGACAGCTCAAGACACTGAAGCTTTCTTT	CASSPRTAQDTEAFF
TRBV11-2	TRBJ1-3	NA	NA	TGTGCCAGCAGTCCAGGCGGGAAAGGATCCGGAAACACCATATATTTT	CASSPGGKGSGNTIYF
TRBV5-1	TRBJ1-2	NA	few	TGCGCCAGCAGCTTGGATACACAGGGTAACGATGGCTACACCTTC	CASSLDTQGNDGYTF
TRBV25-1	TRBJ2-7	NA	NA	TGTGCCAGCAGCCGAACAACAGGGATAGGCTACGAGCAGTACTTC	CASSRTTGIGYEQYF
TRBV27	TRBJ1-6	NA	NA	TGTGCCAGCAGCCAGGGGTTTAAGGATTCACCCCTCCACTTT	CASSQGFKDSPLHF
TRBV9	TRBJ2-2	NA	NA	TGTGCCAGCAGCGGCCTCAGGGCGAGCGGGGAGCTGTTTTTT	CASSGLRASGELFF
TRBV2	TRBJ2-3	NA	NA	TGTGCCAGCAGTCTCGTAGTCGATACGCAGTATTTT	CASSLVVDTQYF
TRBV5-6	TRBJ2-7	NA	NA	TGTGCCAGCAAGTACAGGGGGGGCGACGAGCAGTACTTC	CASKYRGGDEQYF
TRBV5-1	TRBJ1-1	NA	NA	TGCGCCAGCAGCTTGGACGGGAGACGGGGGGACACTGAAGCTTTCTTT	CASSLDGRRGDTEAFF
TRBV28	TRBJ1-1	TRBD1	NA	TGTGCCAGCCGGCGAGAGACAGGGGAGAACACTGAAGCTTTCTTT	CASRRETGENTEAFF
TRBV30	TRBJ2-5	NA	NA	TGTGCCTGGAGTACGGAAGAGACCCAGTACTTC	CAWSTEETQYF
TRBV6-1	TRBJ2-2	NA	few	TGTGCCAGCAGTGATTTCGGGTTCAACACCGGGGAGCTGTTTTTT	CASSDFGFNTGELFF
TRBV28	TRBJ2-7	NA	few	TGTGCCAGCAACCCGGGCCAGGGGTACGAGCAGTACTTC	CASNPGQGYEQYF
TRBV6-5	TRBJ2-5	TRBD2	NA	TGTGCCAGCAGTCGGGGGGGATCTTACCAAGAGACCCAGTACTTC	CASSRGGSYQETQYF
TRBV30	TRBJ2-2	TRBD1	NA	TGTGCCTTGGGACAGGGCCCCGGGGAGCTGTTTTTT	CALGQGPGELFF
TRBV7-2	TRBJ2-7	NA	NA	TGTGCCAGCAGCATTAGCGGACGCGGGTACGAGCAGTACTTC	CASSISGRGYEQYF
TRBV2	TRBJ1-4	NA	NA	TGTGCCAGCAGGCGGGCGGCGGGGGGTGAAAAACTGTTTTTT	CASRRAAGGEKLFF
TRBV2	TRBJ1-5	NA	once	TGTGCCAGCACGCGTACAGGGAATCAGCCCCAGCATTTT	CASTRTGNQPQHF
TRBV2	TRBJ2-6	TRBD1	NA	TGTGCCACCAAACCGGGACAGGGGGTCGGTGGGGCCAACGTCCCGACTTTC	CATKPGQGVGGANVPTF
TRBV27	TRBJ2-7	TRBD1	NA	TGTGCCAGCAGTCCCGGACAGGTGTCCTACGAGCAGTACTTC	CASSPGQVSYEQYF
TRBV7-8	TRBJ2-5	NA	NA	TGTGCCAGCAGCTTAGCTAGGTTTAGGGACTCCCGAAAAGAGACCCAGTACTTC	CASSLARFRDSRKETQYF
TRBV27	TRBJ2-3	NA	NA	TGTGCCAGCAGTTTAGGAGGCACAGATACGCAGTATTTT	CASSLGGTDTQYF
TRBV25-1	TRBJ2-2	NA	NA	TGTGCCAGCAGTGGACTTTTCACCGGGGAGCTGTTTTTT	CASSGLFTGELFF
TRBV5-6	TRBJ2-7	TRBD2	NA	TGTGCCAGCAGCCCTGGCGGGGGGGGCTACGAGCAGTACTTC	CASSPGGGGYEQYF
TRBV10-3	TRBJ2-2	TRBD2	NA	TGTGCCATCAGTGAGTCCACCGGGAGGGCCTTTGGCGGGGAGCTGTTTTTT	CAISESTGRAFGGELFF
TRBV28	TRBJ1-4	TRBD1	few	TGTGCCAGCAGCCCGAGACAGGGAACTAATGAAAAACTGTTTTTT	CASSPRQGTNEKLFF
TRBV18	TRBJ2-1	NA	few	TGTGCCAGCTCACCCCCAGCCAGGGTAACCTACAATGAGCAGTTCTTC	CASSPPARVTYNEQFF